A selection of T cell receptor beta chains follows, all from one sample in a study of blood T cells in healthy people across ages. TCRdb re-derived calls from the 5' RACE reads in MiXCR, one entry per CDR3 protein. The sample includes more than 450,000 distinct CDR3 sequences, over 25% of them seen just once. The same specimen was also included in a second study, on T cells of mothers and their children.

Sequenced: blood. The receptors were gathered from a boy aged 2 to 9 in good health. Both conserved end residues are trimmed from each CDR3.

cdr3_aa cdr3_length v_call
ASNPSRGPYEQY 12 TRBV7-9
ASSLQNGGNGRETQY 15 TRBV11-2
ASSSRPEGDNQPQH 14 TRBV4-2
ASSQEASGGGNEQF 14 TRBV4-2
ASSLRYGTVTGELF 14 TRBV7-2
SASRTEARDTQY 12 TRBV20-1
ASSVLGVATEAF 12 TRBV2
ASSQTGVRTDTQY 13 TRBV7-2
ASSSPKQGVQETQY 14 TRBV7-9
SVEIVGGRTEAF 12 TRBV29-1
SGGQGYEQY 9 TRBV29-1
ASSGDFQETQY 11 TRBV10-2
VSSQHDRDRGRYEQY 15 TRBV3-1
ASTKADEQF 9 TRBV6-6
ASRTSGLNKNVQY 13 TRBV19
ASSSSGQGSSGANVLT 16 TRBV7-9
ASSVGTSRSTEQF 13 TRBV9
ASSYSTTGWPLH 12 TRBV6-5
ASSVRVTSGVETQY 14 TRBV2
ASSLREEQY 9 TRBV7-8
SARAPLLAGAETQY 14 TRBV20-1
ASSSSGGSSETQY 13 TRBV3-1
ASSLRADTQY 10 TRBV5-1
AISEKGASNEQF 12 TRBV10-3
AIMVEAGVVPGELF 14 TRBV10-3
ASSVGGGGRETQY 13 TRBV9
ASSVGPTNEKLF 12 TRBV9
ATSRRDRGNGYT 12 TRBV15
ASRLGSTDTQY 11 TRBV11-2
SARKGPAGTF 10 TRBV20-1
SARDPDVLSSYSTDTQY 17 TRBV20-1
ASSLSGGLANEQF 13 TRBV27
ASSWGGRNYEQC 12 TRBV12-3/TRBV12-4
ASSAPGRYYGYT 12 TRBV6-5
AWSGRFLETQY 11 TRBV30
ASSLGAGANVLT 12 TRBV2
ASSIRDREETQY 12 TRBV3-1
ASNRRGEDEKLF 12 TRBV11-2
ASSWGNYNEQF 11 TRBV27
ASSGTSGRGGYEQY 14 TRBV9
ASSGTVDTGELF 12 TRBV6-1